This entry lists 22 T cell receptor beta chains sequenced from one sample in a study of identical twins. One entry per CDR3 protein, called by TCRdb with MiXCR from the 5' RACE reads. The sample lists around 570,000 distinct CDR3 sequences, 9% to 10% seen once, with 2.5% to 3.5% in the top ten. The same data also went into a second study, on yellow fever vaccine responses in identical twins.

The sample consisted of PBMCs. These receptors came from a woman aged 18-29 years in good health.

This clonotype has a count of ten or more. The V and J genes are TRBV28 and TRBJ2-7, with 10 bases that match TRBD2. V trimming: 4 bases; J trimming: 2 bases; junction bases outside the gene matches: 8. The length of the CDR3 is 16 residues. Germline loops: CDR1 MDHEN, CDR2 SYDVKM. CDR3 DNA sequence: TGTGCCAGCAGTTCGCCCGGGACTAGCGTAACCTACGAGCAGTACTTC. It is translated as CASSSPGTSVTYEQYF.

The CDR3 sequence is CASSTPGIYEQYF. The CDR3 DNA sequence: TGTGCCAGCAGTACACCAGGAATCTACGAGCAGTACTTC. The chain combines TRBV6-2 or TRBV6-3 with TRBJ2-7; D is uncertain. This CDR3 contains 13 residues. The germline CDR1 and CDR2 sequences are MNHEY and SVGEGT. V lost 5 bases and J lost 3, with 11 bases in between.

CDR3 amino acids: CASRRLGQLQNYEQYF. Written as DNA, the CDR3 is TGTGCCAGCAGGAGATTGGGACAGTTACAAAACTACGAGCAGTACTTC. This chain joins TRBV6-1 and TRBJ2-7, with 7 bases that match TRBD1. Germline CDR1 reads MNHNS; CDR2 reads SASEGT. Losses at the gene ends were 6 bases for V and 3 bases for J; bases not matched to a gene: 14. The CDR3 sequence is 16 residues long.

This clonotype was picked up many times. This chain links TRBV9 with TRBJ2-3; D not resolved. CDR1 and CDR2 from the germline V gene are SGDLS and YYNGEE. V was trimmed by 0 bases and J by 3 bases, leaving 8 bases between them. The CDR3 is 14 amino acids. The CDR3 is CASSVGLATDTQYF. The CDR3 nucleotides are TGTGCCAGCAGCGTAGGGCTTGCGACAGATACGCAGTATTTT.

The V and J genes are TRBV12-3 or TRBV12-4 and TRBJ2-5; D might be TRBD1 (7 bases). With 6 bases removed from V and 5 bases from J, the gap between germline ends came to 19 bases. The CDR3 runs to 15 residues. The CDR3 nucleotides read TGTGCCAGCAGCGAAGGCGGGGCAGGGGGGGAGACCCAGTACTTC. Its protein product is CASSEGGAGGETQYF.

This clonotype has at least ten counts. This sequence joins TRBV27 and TRBJ2-5; D is unclear. This CDR3 has 13 residues. The V gene lost 2 bases and the J gene lost 5 bases, with 9 bases spanning the gap. The germline V gene encodes CDR1 MNHEY and CDR2 SMNVEV (reference sequence). The CDR3 protein is CASSLRERETQYF. The CDR3 DNA reads as TGTGCCAGCAGTTTAAGGGAAAGGGAGACCCAGTACTTC.

This clonotype was found a few times. This rearrangement joins TRBV7-2 to TRBJ1-1, with 7 bases aligning to TRBD1. This CDR3 is 15 amino acids long. Germline trimming cut 4 bases from V and 5 bases from J; bases unmatched to any gene: 10. Germline values: CDR1 SGHTA, CDR2 FQGNSA. CDR3 DNA sequence: TGTGCCAGCAGCTACTCAACGACAGGGCCTACTGAAGCTTTCTTT. Protein: CASSYSTTGPTEAFF. Based on the CDR3 plus reference TRBV7-2 and TRBJ1-1, the full variable domain is GAGVSQSPSNKVTEKGKDVELRCDPISGHTALYWYRQSLGQGLEFLIYFQGNSAPDKSGLPSDRFSAERTGGSVSTLTIQRTQQEDSAVYLCASSYSTTGPTEAFFGQGTRLTVV.

As concerns this clonotype: The germline gene is not matched at one end of the junction; a read error may be the cause. The genes are TRBV10-3 and TRBJ2-4; D remains unclear. The germline gives CDR1 ENHRY, CDR2 SYGVKD. The CDR3 has 11 amino acids. The CDR3 DNA reads TGTGCCATCAGTGACCGAAACATTCGGTACTTC. As protein: CAISDRNIRYF.

In this sample, this clonotype turned up many times. V and J are TRBV12-3 or TRBV12-4 and TRBJ2-1, with TRBD2 matching over 10 bases. The CDR3 spans 16 residues. V shed 5 bases, J shed 2 bases, and the junction held 6 bases outside the gene matches. This CDR3 is CASSRIGLAAYNEQFF. In DNA form, the CDR3 reads TGTGCCAGCAGTCGAATAGGACTAGCGGCCTACAATGAGCAGTTCTTC.

This clonotype has at least ten counts. The chain couples TRBV28 to TRBJ1-1, with unresolved D. The V end lost 2 bases, the J end lost 1 base, and 5 bases lay between the germline ends. Germline V CDR1 and CDR2: MDHEN, SYDVKM. The CDR3 runs 13 residues. The CDR3 DNA reads TGTGCCAGCAGTTTACAGGCGAACACTGAAGCTTTCTTT. Residues: CASSLQANTEAFF.

The genes are TRBV3-1 and TRBJ2-1, with 11 bases that match TRBD2. V was clipped by 11 bases and J by 4 bases; unmatched bases: 22. CDR3 length: 19 amino acids. Germline-derived CDR1 and CDR2 are LGHDT and YNNKEL (reference sequence). The CDR3 nucleotides read TGTGCCTCCTCCAAAGATACCTGGCTAGCGGGGGGCCATTACAATGAGCAGTTCTTC. This codes for CASSKDTWLAGGHYNEQFF.

This clonotype was seen repeatedly, ten times or more. The chain employs TRBV7-6 and TRBJ2-2, with D possibly called TRBD1 or TRBD2 (6 bases each). With 5 bases removed from V and 0 bases from J, the gap between germline ends came to 19 bases. The CDR3 runs to 18 residues. CDR1 is SGHVS, CDR2 FNYEAQ, per germline. The CDR3 reads CASSPLTGGPTNTGELFF. Here the CDR3 DNA reads TGTGCCAGCAGCCCCCTGACAGGAGGGCCAACGAACACCGGGGAGCTGTTTTTT. Full variable domain (rest looked up from reference TRBV7-6 and TRBJ2-2): GAGVSQSPRYKVTKRGQDVALRCDPISGHVSLYWYRQALGQGPEFLTYFNYEAQQDKSGLPNDRFSAERPEGSISTLTIQRTEQRDSAMYRCASSPLTGGPTNTGELFFGEGSRLTVL.

The V gene is TRBV3-1, the J gene TRBJ2-3; either TRBD1 or TRBD2 may fit D (5 bases each). Germline values: CDR1 LGHDT, CDR2 YNNKEL (reference sequence). The CDR3 runs 15 residues. Trimming took off 5 bases at V and 2 bases at J, with 14 bases between the two ends. This CDR3 reads CASSSQPGATDTQYF. CDR3 coding DNA: TGTGCCAGCAGCTCCCAACCCGGGGCCACAGATACGCAGTATTTT.

This clonotype was counted between two and nine times. The chain combines TRBV7-2 with TRBJ2-2; 13 bases fit TRBD2. V gave up 3 bases and J gave up 7 bases; unmatched junction bases: 8. Germline CDR1 and CDR2: SGHTA and FQGNSA. The CDR3 has 17 residues. The CDR3 DNA follows: TGTGCCAGCAGCTTGGGAGGACTAGCGGGAGCCGTCGGGGAGCTGTTTTTT. Translating gives CASSLGGLAGAVGELFF.

The V and J genes are TRBV7-9 and TRBJ2-7; D not certain. Germline-derived CDR1 and CDR2 are SEHNR and FQNEAQ (reference sequence). The CDR3 is 16 amino acids. The germline V and J ends were trimmed by 0 bases and 1 base, with 13 bases remaining between them. The CDR3 reads CASSLAFQPESYEQYF. As DNA, the CDR3 is TGTGCCAGCAGCTTAGCCTTTCAGCCGGAGTCCTACGAGCAGTACTTC.

The CDR3 region has the DNA TGTGCCAGCAGCTTAGGGGGCGGGGGAGCGAGGGCCGGGACTAGCGGGGGGGACAATGAGCAGTTCTTC. Encoded protein: CASSLGGGGARAGTSGGDNEQFF. The chain combines TRBV11-3 with TRBJ2-1, with TRBD2 matching over 16 bases. The CDR3 contains 23 residues. Germline V gene sequence: CDR1 SGHNT, CDR2 YENEEA. Trimming at V came to 1 base and at J to 5 bases, leaving 20 bases not matched to a gene.

A few counts support this clonotype. The rearrangement links TRBV2 to TRBJ2-7; 9 nucleotides align to TRBD1. This CDR3 is 14 amino acids long. CDR1 and CDR2 from the germline V gene are SNHLY and FYNNEI. V dropped 6 bases and J dropped 2; count of bases not matched to a gene: 5. The CDR3 DNA reads TGTGCCAGCAGCCGGGACAGGGCCACCTACGAGCAGTACTTC. Its translation is CASSRDRATYEQYF.

This clonotype was counted a few times. CDR3 protein: CASSQAPGGGDTGELFF. The CDR3 DNA is TGCGCCAGCAGCCAAGCTCCGGGTGGGGGGGACACCGGGGAGCTGTTTTTT. This chain joins TRBV4-3 and TRBJ2-2, with 7 bases fitting TRBD2. The germline CDR1 and CDR2 sequences are LGHNA and YSLEER. This CDR3 comprises 17 residues. Trimming cost V 1 base and J 3 bases; bases outside gene matches: 8.

This clonotype was counted a few times. The V and J genes are TRBV27 and TRBJ2-1; unclear D gene. V dropped 5 bases and J dropped 0 bases, with 14 bases sitting between them. Germline values: CDR1 MNHEY, CDR2 SMNVEV (reference sequence). The CDR3 has 16 residues. CDR3 in DNA: TGTGCCAGCAGTATCCCGGGCGCTAGCTCCTACAATGAGCAGTTCTTC. It translates to CASSIPGASSYNEQFF.

This clonotype came up a few times. The chain has TRBV27 and TRBJ2-3; 11 bases line up with TRBD2. The trim removed 0 bases at V and 7 bases at J, leaving 6 bases unmatched. CDR1 is MNHEY and CDR2 is SMNVEV in the germline V gene (reference sequence). CDR3 length: 16 amino acids. The chain's CDR3 is CASSLSGLAELYTQYF. CDR3 DNA: TGTGCCAGCAGTTTATCGGGACTAGCGGAGCTGTATACGCAGTATTTT.

This clonotype was recorded many times. The chain has TRBV2 and TRBJ2-7, with a tentative D call TRBD1 (6 bases). Germline V CDR1 and CDR2: SNHLY, FYNNEI. V was clipped by 10 bases and J by 0 bases, with 13 bases between them. The CDR3 sequence is 13 residues long. In DNA form, the CDR3 reads TGTGCCATTAGGGACACATACTCCTACGAGCAGTACTTC. Amino acid sequence: CAIRDTYSYEQYF.

This clonotype was observed at least ten times. The rearrangement uses TRBV9 and TRBJ2-7; D is uncertain. Trimming shortened V by 0 bases and J by 3 bases, and 13 bases separated the two germline ends. The CDR3 extends over 15 amino acids. CDR1 is SGDLS, CDR2 YYNGEE, per germline. This CDR3 reads CASSVGQNSYYEQYF. CDR3 in DNA: TGTGCCAGCAGCGTAGGTCAGAATAGCTACTACGAGCAGTACTTC.